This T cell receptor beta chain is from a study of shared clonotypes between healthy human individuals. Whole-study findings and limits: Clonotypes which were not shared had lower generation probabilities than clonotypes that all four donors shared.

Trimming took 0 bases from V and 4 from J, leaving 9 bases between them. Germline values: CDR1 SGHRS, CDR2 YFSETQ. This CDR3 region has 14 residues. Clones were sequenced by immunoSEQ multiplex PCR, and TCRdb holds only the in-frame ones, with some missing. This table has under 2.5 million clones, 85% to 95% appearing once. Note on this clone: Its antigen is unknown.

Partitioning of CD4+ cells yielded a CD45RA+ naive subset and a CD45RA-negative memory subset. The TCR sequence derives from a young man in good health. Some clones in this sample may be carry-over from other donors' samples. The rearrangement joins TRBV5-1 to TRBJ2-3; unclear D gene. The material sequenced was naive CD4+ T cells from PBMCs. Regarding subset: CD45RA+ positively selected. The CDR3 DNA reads TGCGCCAGCAGCTTGGACCTCCCACCAGATACGCAGTATTTT. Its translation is CASSLDLPPDTQYF.